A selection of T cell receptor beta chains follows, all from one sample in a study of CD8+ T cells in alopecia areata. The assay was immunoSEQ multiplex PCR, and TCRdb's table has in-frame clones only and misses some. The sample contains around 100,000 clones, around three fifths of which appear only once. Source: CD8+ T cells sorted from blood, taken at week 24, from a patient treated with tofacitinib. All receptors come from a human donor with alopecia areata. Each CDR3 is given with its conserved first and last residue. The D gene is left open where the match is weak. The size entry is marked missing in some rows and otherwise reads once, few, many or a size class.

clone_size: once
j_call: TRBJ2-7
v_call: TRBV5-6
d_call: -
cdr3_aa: CASSLGSGYEQYF
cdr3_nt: TGTGCCAGCAGCTTGGGTAGCGGCTACGAGCAGTACTTC

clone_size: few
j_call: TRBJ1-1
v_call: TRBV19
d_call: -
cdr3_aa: CASAGAMNTEAFF
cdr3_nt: TGTGCCAGTGCAGGGGCCATGAACACTGAAGCTTTCTTT

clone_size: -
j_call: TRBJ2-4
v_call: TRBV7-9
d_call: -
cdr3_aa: CASSLGSRDPKNIQYF
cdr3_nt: TGTGCCAGCAGCTTAGGGTCCAGGGACCCCAAAAACATTCAGTACTTC

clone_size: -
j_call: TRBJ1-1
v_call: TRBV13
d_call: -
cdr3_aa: CASSLVGTEAFF
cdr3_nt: TGTGCCAGCAGCTTAGTGGGCACTGAAGCTTTCTTT

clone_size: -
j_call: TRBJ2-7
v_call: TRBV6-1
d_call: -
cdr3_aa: CASSAGQTYYEQYF
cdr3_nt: TGTGCCAGCAGTGCCGGACAGACCTACTACGAGCAGTACTTC

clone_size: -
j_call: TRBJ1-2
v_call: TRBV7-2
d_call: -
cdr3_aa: CASSYRGRLNYGYTF
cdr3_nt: TGTGCCAGCAGCTATCGAGGGAGACTGAACTATGGCTACACCTTC

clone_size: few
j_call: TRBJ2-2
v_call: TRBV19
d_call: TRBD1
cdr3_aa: CASSPWTGGTGELFF
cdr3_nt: TGTGCCAGTAGTCCTTGGACAGGTGGGACCGGGGAGCTGTTTTTT

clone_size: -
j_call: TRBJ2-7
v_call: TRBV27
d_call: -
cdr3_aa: CASRLTRGRQGGTYEQYF
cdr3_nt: TGTGCCAGCAGATTAACCCGTGGCCGGCAAGGGGGGACCTACGAGCAGTACTTC

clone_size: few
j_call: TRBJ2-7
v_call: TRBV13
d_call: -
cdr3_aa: CASSPESSYEQYF
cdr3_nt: TGTGCCAGCAGCCCTGAATCCTCCTACGAGCAGTACTTC

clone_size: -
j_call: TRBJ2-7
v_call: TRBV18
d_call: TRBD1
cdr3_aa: CASSPTGEAYEQYF
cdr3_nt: TGTGCCAGCTCTCCGACAGGGGAGGCATACGAGCAGTACTTC

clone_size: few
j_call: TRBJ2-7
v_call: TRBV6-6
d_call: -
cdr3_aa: CASTLQGSAYEQYF
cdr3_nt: TGTGCCAGCACCCTACAAGGATCGGCTTACGAGCAGTACTTC

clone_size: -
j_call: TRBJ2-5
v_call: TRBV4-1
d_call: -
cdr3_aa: CASSLDSKETQYF
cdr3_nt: TGCGCCAGCAGCCTCGACTCTAAAGAGACCCAGTACTTC

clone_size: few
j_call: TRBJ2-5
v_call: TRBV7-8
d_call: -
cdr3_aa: CASTIRGEGYQETQYF
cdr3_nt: TGTGCCAGCACCATCAGGGGAGAAGGGTACCAAGAGACCCAGTACTTC

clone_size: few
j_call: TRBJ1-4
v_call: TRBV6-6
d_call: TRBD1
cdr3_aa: CAISLGTGVGDEKLFF
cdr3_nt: TGTGCCATCAGCCTCGGGACAGGGGTTGGGGATGAAAAACTGTTTTTT

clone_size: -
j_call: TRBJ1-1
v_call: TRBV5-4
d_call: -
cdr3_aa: CASSLYSEAFF
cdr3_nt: TGTGCCAGCAGCTTGTACAGTGAAGCTTTCTTT